This entry is about one T cell receptor (beta chain). The data originate from a study of blood T cell repertoires in COVID-19. Study overall: COVID-19 samples, acute and convalescent, were from the United States, Italy and Spain.

Per the study methods: Quantification of nucleated cells was approximated via reference gene primer amplification. This table comes from immunoSEQ multiplex PCR, and its TCRdb copy is limited to in-frame clones, with some not included. That table is the source of V, J and clone size, and D and trimming were worked out from the DNA. The data show approximately 210,000 clones, approximately 80% seen once. Study members were between about 18 and 95 years old and lived in some 22 US regions. The V end was cut by 3 bases, the J end by 0 bases, with 5 bases between. The CDR3 is made up of 13 amino acids. Germline-derived CDR1 and CDR2 are SGHTA and FQGTGA.

This clonotype was sampled from a man aged 30 to 45 with acute COVID-19. Sequencing was carried out using PBMCs or T cells enriched from blood (not recorded which). The chain links TRBV7-3 to TRBJ1-1; the D is unclear. The DNA of the CDR3 is TGTGCCAGCAGCTTCGGGATGAACACTGAAGCTTTCTTT. It is translated as CASSFGMNTEAFF. The full variable domain, with the rest looked up from reference TRBV7-3 and TRBJ1-1, is GAGVSQTPSNKVTEKGKYVELRCDPISGHTALYWYRQSLGQGPEFLIYFQGTGAADDSGLPNDRFFAVRPEGSVSTLKIQRTERGDSAVYLCASSFGMNTEAFFGQGTRLTVV.